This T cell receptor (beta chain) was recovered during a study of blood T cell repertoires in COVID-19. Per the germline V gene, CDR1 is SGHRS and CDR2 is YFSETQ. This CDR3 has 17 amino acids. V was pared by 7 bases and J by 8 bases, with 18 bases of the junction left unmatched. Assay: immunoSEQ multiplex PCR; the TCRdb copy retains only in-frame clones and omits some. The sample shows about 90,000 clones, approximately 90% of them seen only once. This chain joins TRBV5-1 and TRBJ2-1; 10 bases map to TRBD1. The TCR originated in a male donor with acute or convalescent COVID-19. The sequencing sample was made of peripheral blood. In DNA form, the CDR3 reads TGCGCCAGCGGATTAAACCGGCCCCGGGACAGGGGATATGAGCAGTTCTTC. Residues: CASGLNRPRDRGYEQFF.